Presented here are 5 T cell receptor beta chains from one specimen sequenced in a study of beta chain features in type 1 diabetes (dated by TCRdb to the late 2010s). Overall study results and their limits: Type 1 diabetes patients showed a moderate but significant shortening of TCRB CDR3 length in all four CD4+ subsets.

These receptors are not linked to any known antigen. Libraries were constructed by the immunoSEQ multiplex PCR assay. The entire amount of isolated RNA was reverse transcribed using the High Capacity cDNA Reverse Transcription Kit, so the sequenced TCRB transcripts were expressed ones. As stored in TCRdb, this immuneACCESS dataset retains in-frame rearrangements with V and J assigned. A fraction of the clones does not appear; measured against another copy, unresolved V genes explain less than half of the discrepancy, and the remainder lacks a known reason. Within this sample are about 160,000 clones, with about 9.4% of them counted one time only. Jointly, the top ten make up under 0.55% of the sample. Sequences were obtained from central memory CD4+ T cells from blood. These receptor sequences come from a man aged 25 to 40 with type 1 diabetes.

The chain links TRBV19 to TRBJ2-2; D is unclear. CDR1 and CDR2 from the germline V gene are LNHDA and SQIVND (reference sequence). With 7 bases removed from V and 7 bases from J, the gap between germline ends came to 16 bases. CDR3 length equals 14 residues. CDR3 bases: TGTGCCAGTAACCCATCCATGGGCGTCGGGGAGCTGTTTTTT. Protein sequence: CASNPSMGVGELFF.

The chain combines TRBV7-2 with TRBJ2-7; 10 bases map to TRBD2. Trimming removed 1 base from V and 4 bases from J; junction bases left unmatched: 7. Germline values: CDR1 SGHTA, CDR2 FQGNSA. The CDR3 contains 16 residues. The CDR3: CASSLVAGGGDYEQYF. The CDR3 DNA is TGTGCCAGCAGCTTAGTAGCGGGAGGTGGAGATTACGAGCAGTACTTC.

The chain joins TRBV28 to TRBJ1-1; 7 bases align to TRBD1. The V gene's germline CDR1 is MDHEN and CDR2 SYDVKM. The ends lost 6 bases at V and 10 bases at J; junction bases unmatched: 11. This CDR3 is 13 amino acids long. CDR3 DNA sequence: TGTGCCAGCAGCCCGGGACAGCCCCTGCGAGCTTTCTTT. Its protein is CASSPGQPLRAFF.

This chain connects TRBV5-4 to TRBJ2-3, with 10 nucleotides matching TRBD1. The trim removed 4 bases at V and 4 bases at J, leaving 12 bases unmatched. The CDR3 has 17 residues. The germline V gene encodes CDR1 SGHNT and CDR2 YYREEE (reference sequence). This chain's CDR3 is CASSPLPGQGHPDTQYF. In nucleotides, the CDR3 is TGTGCCAGCAGCCCCCTACCGGGACAGGGGCATCCAGATACGCAGTATTTT.

This clone was seen a handful of times. V usage is TRBV7-9 and J usage is TRBJ1-2; no clear D. This CDR3 comprises 13 residues. Germline CDR1 and CDR2: SEHNR and FQNEAQ (reference sequence). V was shortened by 2 bases and J by 4 bases, with 8 bases between the two germline ends. CDR3 DNA: TGTGCCAGCAGCTTACCGTCAGGCTATGGCTACACCTTC. Encoded protein: CASSLPSGYGYTF.